This T cell receptor (beta chain) derives from a study of shared clonotypes between healthy human individuals. Study-level results: The generation probabilities recorded for non-shared clonotypes fell below those of clonotypes shared by all four donors.

Each subset's genomic DNA was shared equally among a number of immunoSEQ plates. The sorted-subset replicate PCRs were given around 200 ng DNA, which is tens of thousands of T cell genomes. Method: immunoSEQ multiplex PCR; TCRdb's copy keeps in-frame clones and lacks some. The sample lists about 2.1 million clones; around 93% were seen once. V shed 5 bases and J 4 bases; nucleotides not matched to a gene: 11. Germline loops: CDR1 SGHVS, CDR2 FNYEAQ. This CDR3 is 16 amino acids long. Comments on this clone: Its target is unknown.

As defined, naive CD8 cells were CD45RO-negative and positively selected for CCR7, with terminally differentiated effector memory CD45RA+ cells excluded. Participating donors were healthy, HIV-negative adults free of recent acute infections or vaccinations. The TCR was taken from a young man in good health. Some clones in this sample may be carry-over from other donors' samples. The chain joins TRBV7-6 to TRBJ2-1; the match to TRBD2 covers 7 bases. Sequenced material: naive CD8+ T cells from PBMCs. This CDR3 reads CASSMSRSGVYNEQFF. As DNA, the CDR3 is TGTGCCAGCAGCATGTCTAGGAGCGGGGTATACAATGAGCAGTTCTTC.